There are a few counts of the clone carrying this TCR beta chain. Its antigen is unknown. The record originates from a study of cytomegalovirus exposure and HLA in healthy donors. Study results and limitations: Researchers reported from a later analysis that most CMV-associated TCR beta chains appeared HLA-restricted.

Vbeta (60) and Jbeta (13) primers were used in the PCR. This table comes from immunoSEQ multiplex PCR, and its TCRdb copy is limited to in-frame clones, with some not included. The data contain some 120,000 clones, 75% to 80% of them singletons. The CDR3 has 17 amino acids. In germline, CDR1 is MGHRA, CDR2 YSYEKL. V dropped 4 bases and J dropped 5; count of bases not matched to a gene: 14. Sequencing input: PBMCs. The receptor was isolated from a middle-aged woman in good health and CMV-seropositive. The J gene is TRBJ2-5, the V gene TRBV4-1; the match to TRBD2 covers 9 bases. For the CDR3, the DNA is TGCGCCAGCAGCCGGCTAGCGGGGACCGACCGCTGGGAGACCCAGTACTTC. This codes for CASSRLAGTDRWETQYF.